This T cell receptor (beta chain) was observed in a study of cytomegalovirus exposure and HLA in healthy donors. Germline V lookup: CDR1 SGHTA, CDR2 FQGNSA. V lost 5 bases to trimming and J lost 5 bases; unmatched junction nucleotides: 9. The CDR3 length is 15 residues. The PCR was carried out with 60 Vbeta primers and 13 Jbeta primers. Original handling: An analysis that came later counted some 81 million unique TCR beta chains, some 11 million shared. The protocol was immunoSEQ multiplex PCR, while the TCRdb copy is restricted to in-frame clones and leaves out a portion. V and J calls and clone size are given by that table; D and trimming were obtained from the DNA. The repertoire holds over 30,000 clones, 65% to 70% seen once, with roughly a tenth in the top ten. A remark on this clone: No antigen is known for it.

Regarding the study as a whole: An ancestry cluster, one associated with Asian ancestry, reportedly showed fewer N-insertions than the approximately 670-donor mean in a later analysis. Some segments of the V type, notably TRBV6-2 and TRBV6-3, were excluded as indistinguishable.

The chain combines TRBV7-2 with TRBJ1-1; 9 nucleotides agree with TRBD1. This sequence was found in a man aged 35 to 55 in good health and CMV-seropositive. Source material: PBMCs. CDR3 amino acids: CASSRRTGEGTEAFF. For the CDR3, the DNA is TGTGCCAGCAGCCGAAGGACAGGGGAGGGGACTGAAGCTTTCTTT.